A selection of T cell receptor beta chains follows, all from one sample in a study of T cells in Graves' hyperthyroidism and ophthalmopathy. One entry per CDR3 protein, called by TCRdb with MiXCR from the multiplex PCR reads. Of roughly 800,000 distinct CDR3 sequences detected, 38% appear once; the ten largest clones hold 7.5% to 9.5%. The material sequenced was blood. The receptors were gathered from a man between 18 and 29 years old with Graves' hyperthyroidism. Both conserved end residues are part of each CDR3.

J gene: TRBJ1-2
V gene: TRBV4-1
CDR3 protein: CASRFSGGDNYGYTF

J gene: TRBJ1-2
V gene: TRBV25-1
CDR3 protein: CASSGGQGTDGYTF

J gene: TRBJ1-3
V gene: TRBV29-1
CDR3 protein: CSGQYSGNTIYF

J gene: TRBJ2-7
V gene: TRBV29-1
CDR3 protein: CSSRTGFEQYF

J gene: TRBJ1-2
V gene: TRBV6-5
CDR3 protein: CASSEPPGQVLNYGHTF

J gene: TRBJ1-1
V gene: TRBV7-2
CDR3 protein: CASSSGGPYEAFF

J gene: TRBJ2-6
V gene: TRBV12-3/TRBV12-4
CDR3 protein: CASGGGHTEAF

J gene: TRBJ1-2
V gene: TRBV19
CDR3 protein: CASSSDKGYGYTF

J gene: TRBJ2-2
V gene: TRBV20-1
CDR3 protein: CSASTLKGGNTGELFF

J gene: TRBJ1-5
V gene: TRBV5-1
CDR3 protein: CASSLVPRDRGNQPQHF

J gene: TRBJ2-7
V gene: TRBV7-2
CDR3 protein: CASSPYLLYEQYF

J gene: TRBJ2-7
V gene: TRBV14
CDR3 protein: CASSQGQGVWGQYF

J gene: TRBJ1-2
V gene: TRBV4-1
CDR3 protein: CASSQARDTYGYTF

J gene: TRBJ1-6
V gene: TRBV6-1
CDR3 protein: CARRDRDNSPLHF

J gene: TRBJ1-1
V gene: TRBV9
CDR3 protein: CASSGEWGVIGTEAFF

J gene: TRBJ2-5
V gene: TRBV7-2
CDR3 protein: CASSPMVADQETQYF

J gene: TRBJ1-2
V gene: TRBV12-3/TRBV12-4
CDR3 protein: CASSFGSGYGYTF

J gene: TRBJ1-1
V gene: TRBV10-3
CDR3 protein: CAISGQGYEAFF

J gene: TRBJ2-7
V gene: TRBV5-1
CDR3 protein: CASSAGQGGGEQYF

J gene: TRBJ1-1
V gene: TRBV7-9
CDR3 protein: CASSSEGTEAFF

J gene: TRBJ1-1
V gene: TRBV29-1
CDR3 protein: CSLTSGQGVTEAFF

J gene: TRBJ1-1
V gene: TRBV6-5
CDR3 protein: CASSYGLDRGMNTEAFF

J gene: TRBJ2-5
V gene: TRBV15
CDR3 protein: CATSRTSGSYQETQYF

J gene: TRBJ2-2
V gene: TRBV7-9
CDR3 protein: CASSLWGTTNTGELFF

J gene: TRBJ1-2
V gene: TRBV6-1
CDR3 protein: CAISEAQTDLGYTF

J gene: TRBJ1-1
V gene: TRBV15
CDR3 protein: CATSRPGTSTEAFF

J gene: TRBJ1-6
V gene: TRBV19
CDR3 protein: CASSSFGTLGNSPLHF

J gene: TRBJ2-5
V gene: TRBV12-3/TRBV12-4
CDR3 protein: CASSYGKETQYF

J gene: TRBJ2-5
V gene: TRBV10-3
CDR3 protein: CAISDPKGERTFQETQYF

J gene: TRBJ2-2
V gene: TRBV25-1
CDR3 protein: CASSEWGTGGNGELFF

J gene: TRBJ1-1
V gene: TRBV25-1
CDR3 protein: CASSEWREGGRAFF

J gene: TRBJ1-5
V gene: TRBV29-1
CDR3 protein: CSVRTSNHEHF

J gene: TRBJ2-5
V gene: TRBV2
CDR3 protein: CASTPTGEAVETQYF

J gene: TRBJ2-2
V gene: TRBV9
CDR3 protein: CASSVAKFSGELFF

J gene: TRBJ2-2
V gene: TRBV6-5
CDR3 protein: CASSYVSNTGELFF

J gene: TRBJ2-7
V gene: TRBV20-1
CDR3 protein: CSATRTPDEQYF

J gene: TRBJ1-1
V gene: TRBV29-1
CDR3 protein: CSAMDSSYTEAFF

J gene: TRBJ2-5
V gene: TRBV29-1
CDR3 protein: CSVVSGAETRYF

J gene: TRBJ1-5
V gene: TRBV19
CDR3 protein: CASSIGRQGREPQHF

J gene: TRBJ1-5
V gene: TRBV4-1
CDR3 protein: CASSQGGSNQPQHF

J gene: TRBJ2-5
V gene: TRBV27
CDR3 protein: CASSFIGQQETQYF

J gene: TRBJ1-2
V gene: TRBV15
CDR3 protein: CATSRGPEGTYYGYTF

J gene: TRBJ1-1
V gene: TRBV5-1
CDR3 protein: CASSVTGLGNTEAFF

J gene: TRBJ1-4
V gene: TRBV15
CDR3 protein: CATSSISSGQLNEKLFF

J gene: TRBJ2-7
V gene: TRBV29-1
CDR3 protein: CSVQGQSYEQYF

J gene: TRBJ2-7
V gene: TRBV20-1
CDR3 protein: CSAREEQYF

J gene: TRBJ1-1
V gene: TRBV29-1
CDR3 protein: CSVDRGMEAEAFF

J gene: TRBJ1-5
V gene: TRBV11-2
CDR3 protein: CASSLGTGIGNQPQHF